This T cell receptor beta chain was recorded in a study of blood T cell repertoires in COVID-19. On the study more broadly: In each case, the material was cDNA or gDNA derived from T cells, B-cell-depleted T cells, or PBMCs.

In the authors' methods: For nucleated cells, counts were estimated from reference gene primer amplification. TCRdb's table, derived via immunoSEQ multiplex PCR, lists solely in-frame clones and lacks some. The DNA was the basis for D and trimming; V, J and clone size are from that table. This table holds 300,000 to 400,000 clones, 70% to 90% found once. From germline, CDR1 is MGHRA and CDR2 YSYEKL. Trimming removed 5 bases from V and 5 bases from J; junction bases left unmatched: 11. The CDR3 totals 15 residues. The sequence was collected from an older woman with COVID-19, enrolled during active disease. The chain has TRBV4-1 and TRBJ2-5; 7 nucleotides match TRBD2. Material for sequencing was peripheral blood. The CDR3 nucleotides are TGCGCCAGCAGCTTCGGGGGGACCCCCCAGGAGACCCAGTACTTC. Protein: CASSFGGTPQETQYF.